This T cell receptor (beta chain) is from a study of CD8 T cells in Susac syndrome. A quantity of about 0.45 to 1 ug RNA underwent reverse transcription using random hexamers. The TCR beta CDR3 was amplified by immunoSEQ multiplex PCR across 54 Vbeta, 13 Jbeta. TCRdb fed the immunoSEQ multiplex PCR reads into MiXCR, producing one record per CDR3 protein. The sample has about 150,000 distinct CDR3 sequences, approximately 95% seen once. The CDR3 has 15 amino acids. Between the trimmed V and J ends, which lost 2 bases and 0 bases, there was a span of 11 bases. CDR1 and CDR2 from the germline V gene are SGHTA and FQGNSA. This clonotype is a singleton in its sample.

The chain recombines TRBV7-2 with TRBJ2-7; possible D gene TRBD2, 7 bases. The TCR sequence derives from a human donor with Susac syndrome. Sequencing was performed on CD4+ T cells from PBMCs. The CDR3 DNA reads TGTGCCAGCAGCTTATGGGGGGGGGCCTCCTACGAGCAGTACTTC. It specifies CASSLWGGASYEQYF.